The TCR beta chain under discussion was sequenced for a study of blood T cell repertoires in COVID-19. Across the whole study: Samples taken during acute and convalescent COVID-19 were collected in the United States, Italy and Spain.

Enrollees, about 18 to 89 years old, lived in 24 US areas. Germline V lookup: CDR1 GTSNPN, CDR2 SVGIG (reference sequence). V was shortened by 4 bases and J by 5 bases, with 17 bases between the two germline ends. The CDR3 is 14 amino acids. Per the study methods: Amplifying reference gene primers gave estimates of nucleated cell counts. Sequenced by immunoSEQ multiplex PCR; TCRdb stores in-frame clones only, minus some. V and J calls and clone size are as listed in that table; D and trimming were resolved from the DNA. The sample contains 280,000 or so clones, 85% of which appear only once. The TCR originated in a woman between 50 and 59 years old who had recovered from COVID-19. The chain has TRBV30 and TRBJ2-5; TRBD1 might be the D (6 bases). Input material: PBMCs or T cells enriched from blood (not recorded which). Written as DNA, the CDR3 is TGTGCCTGGATCTCCGGCAGGGGTGGGGAGACCCAGTACTTC. Its translation: CAWISGRGGETQYF.